This TCR beta chain was captured by sequencing in a study of blood T cells in healthy people across ages. The germline CDR1 and CDR2 sequences are SGHKS and YYEKEE (reference sequence). The V segment lost 0 bases and the J segment 6 bases; nucleotides outside the gene matches: 4. The CDR3 consists of 14 residues. Sample-barcoded 5' priming and a J-beta primer mix drove a second PCR of about 7 to 11 cycles. Via MiXCR, TCRdb re-called the 5' RACE reads, giving one row per CDR3 protein. The data show about 970,000 distinct CDR3 sequences, 51% seen once. The sample was blood. The receptor's source is a woman aged 60-70 years in good health. The chain couples TRBV5-5 to TRBJ1-2; 8 bases are a match to TRBD1. In DNA form, the CDR3 reads TGTGCCAGCAGCTTGGGGACAGGGAACAATGGCTACACCTTC. Protein product: CASSLGTGNNGYTF. The complete variable domain, with remaining parts taken from reference TRBV5-5 and TRBJ1-2, reads DAGVTQSPTHLIKTRGQQVTLRCSPISGHKSVSWYQQVLGQGPQFIFQYYEKEERGRGNFPDRFSARQFPNYSSELNVNALLLGDSALYLCASSLGTGNNGYTFGSGTRLTVV.